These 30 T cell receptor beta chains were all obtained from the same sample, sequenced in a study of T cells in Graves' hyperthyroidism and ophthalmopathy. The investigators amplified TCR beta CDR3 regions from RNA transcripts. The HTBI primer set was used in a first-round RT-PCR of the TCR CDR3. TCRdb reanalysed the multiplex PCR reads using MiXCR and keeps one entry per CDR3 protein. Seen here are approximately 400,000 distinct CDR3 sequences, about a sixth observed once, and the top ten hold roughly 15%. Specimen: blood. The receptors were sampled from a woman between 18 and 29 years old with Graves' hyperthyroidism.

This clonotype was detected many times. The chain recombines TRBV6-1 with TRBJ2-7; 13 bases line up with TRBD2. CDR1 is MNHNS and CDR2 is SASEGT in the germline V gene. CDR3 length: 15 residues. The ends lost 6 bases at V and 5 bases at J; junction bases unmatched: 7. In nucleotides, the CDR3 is TGTGCCAGCAGCATACTAGCGGGAGGGCCGAACGAGCAGTACTTC. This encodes CASSILAGGPNEQYF.

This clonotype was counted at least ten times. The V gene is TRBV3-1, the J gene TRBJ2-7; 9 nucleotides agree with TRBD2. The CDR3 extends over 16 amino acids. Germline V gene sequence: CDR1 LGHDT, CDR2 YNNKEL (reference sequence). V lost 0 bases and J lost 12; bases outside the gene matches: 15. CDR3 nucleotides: TGTGCCAGCAGCCAAGAAGTTAGCGGGAGACTTTCCAGAGTGTACTTC. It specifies CASSQEVSGRLSRVYF.

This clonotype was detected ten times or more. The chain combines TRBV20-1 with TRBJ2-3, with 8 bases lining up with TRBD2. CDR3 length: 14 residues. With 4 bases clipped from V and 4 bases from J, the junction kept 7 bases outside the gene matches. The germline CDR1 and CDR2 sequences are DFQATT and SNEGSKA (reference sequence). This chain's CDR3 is CSAISGELSDTQYF. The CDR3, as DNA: TGCAGTGCTATTAGCGGGGAGTTGTCAGATACGCAGTATTTT.

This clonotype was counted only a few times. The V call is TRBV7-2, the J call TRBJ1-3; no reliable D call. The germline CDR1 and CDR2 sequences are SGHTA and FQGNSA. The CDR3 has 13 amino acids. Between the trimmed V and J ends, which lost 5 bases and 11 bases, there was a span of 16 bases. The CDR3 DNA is TGTGCCAGCAGCCCTGGGATATCCCGCGCCATATATTTT. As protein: CASSPGISRAIYF.

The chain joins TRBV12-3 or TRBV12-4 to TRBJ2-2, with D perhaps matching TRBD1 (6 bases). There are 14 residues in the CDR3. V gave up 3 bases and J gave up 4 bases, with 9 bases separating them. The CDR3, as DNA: TGTGCCAGCAGTTTGCCAGGGGTCACCGGGGAGCTGTTTTTT. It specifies CASSLPGVTGELFF.

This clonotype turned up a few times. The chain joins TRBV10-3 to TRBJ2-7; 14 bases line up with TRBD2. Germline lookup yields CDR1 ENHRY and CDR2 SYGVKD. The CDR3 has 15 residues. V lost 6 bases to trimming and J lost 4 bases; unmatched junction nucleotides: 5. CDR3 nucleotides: TGTGCCATCAGGGCGGGGACTAGCGGGAGTTACGAGCAGTACTTC. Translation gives CAIRAGTSGSYEQYF.

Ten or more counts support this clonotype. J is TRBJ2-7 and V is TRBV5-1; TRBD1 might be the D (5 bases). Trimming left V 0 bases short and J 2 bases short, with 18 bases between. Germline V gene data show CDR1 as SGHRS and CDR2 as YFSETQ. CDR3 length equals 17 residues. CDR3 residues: CASSLAPGLHSTYEQYF. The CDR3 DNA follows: TGCGCCAGCAGCTTGGCCCCAGGGCTACATAGTACCTACGAGCAGTACTTC.

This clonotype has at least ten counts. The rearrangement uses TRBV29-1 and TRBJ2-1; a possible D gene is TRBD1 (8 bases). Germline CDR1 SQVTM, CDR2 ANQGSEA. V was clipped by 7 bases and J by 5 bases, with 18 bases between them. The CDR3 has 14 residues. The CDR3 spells CSAKQGGLHNEQFF. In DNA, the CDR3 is TGCAGCGCTAAACAGGGGGGGCTCCACAATGAGCAGTTCTTC.

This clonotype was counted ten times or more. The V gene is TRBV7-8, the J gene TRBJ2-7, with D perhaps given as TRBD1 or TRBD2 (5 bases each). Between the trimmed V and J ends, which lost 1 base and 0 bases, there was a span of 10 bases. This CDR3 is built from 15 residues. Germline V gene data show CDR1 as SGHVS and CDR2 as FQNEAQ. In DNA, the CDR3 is TGTGCCAGCAGCTTAGTTTCAGGGAGCTCCTACGAGCAGTACTTC. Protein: CASSLVSGSSYEQYF.

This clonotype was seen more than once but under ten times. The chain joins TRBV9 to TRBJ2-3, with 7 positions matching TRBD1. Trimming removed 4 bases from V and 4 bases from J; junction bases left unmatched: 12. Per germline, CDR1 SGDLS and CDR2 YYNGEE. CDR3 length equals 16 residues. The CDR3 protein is CASSLTPGGDPDTQYF. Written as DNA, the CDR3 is TGTGCCAGCAGCCTTACGCCAGGGGGAGATCCAGATACGCAGTATTTT.

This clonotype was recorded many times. The CDR3 loop is CASSRAPRADTQYF. CDR3 in DNA: TGCGCCAGCAGCCGAGCCCCCCGTGCCGATACGCAGTATTTT. V gene TRBV4-1 combines with J gene TRBJ2-3; D unresolved. CDR1 MGHRA and CDR2 YSYEKL come from the germline V gene. Between the trimmed V and J ends, which lost 4 bases and 6 bases, there was a span of 14 bases. The CDR3 contains 14 residues.

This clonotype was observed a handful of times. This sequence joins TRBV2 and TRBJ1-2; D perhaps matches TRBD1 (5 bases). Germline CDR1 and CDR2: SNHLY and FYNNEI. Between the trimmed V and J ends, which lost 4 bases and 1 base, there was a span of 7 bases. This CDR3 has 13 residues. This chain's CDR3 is CASSGQINYGYTF. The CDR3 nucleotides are TGTGCCAGCAGTGGACAGATTAACTATGGCTACACCTTC.

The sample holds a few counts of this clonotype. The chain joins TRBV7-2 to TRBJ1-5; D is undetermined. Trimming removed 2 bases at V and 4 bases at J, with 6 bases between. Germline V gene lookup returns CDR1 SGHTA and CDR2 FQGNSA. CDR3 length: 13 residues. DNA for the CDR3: TGTGCCAGCAGCTTAAGCACGAATCAGCCCCAGCATTTT. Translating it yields CASSLSTNQPQHF.

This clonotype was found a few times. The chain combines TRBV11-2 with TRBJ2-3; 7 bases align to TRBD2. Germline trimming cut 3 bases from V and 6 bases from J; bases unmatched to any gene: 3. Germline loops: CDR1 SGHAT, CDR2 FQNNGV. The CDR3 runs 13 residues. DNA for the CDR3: TGTGCCAGCAGCTTGTCACTAGCGGATACGCAGTATTTT. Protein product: CASSLSLADTQYF.

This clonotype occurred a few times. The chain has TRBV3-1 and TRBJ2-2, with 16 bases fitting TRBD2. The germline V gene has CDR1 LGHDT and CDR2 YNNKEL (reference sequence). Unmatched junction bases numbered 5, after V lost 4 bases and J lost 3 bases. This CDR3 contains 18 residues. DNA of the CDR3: TGTGCCAGCAGCCGGGGGACTAGCGGGGGGGCCTACACCGGGGAGCTGTTTTTT. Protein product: CASSRGTSGGAYTGELFF.

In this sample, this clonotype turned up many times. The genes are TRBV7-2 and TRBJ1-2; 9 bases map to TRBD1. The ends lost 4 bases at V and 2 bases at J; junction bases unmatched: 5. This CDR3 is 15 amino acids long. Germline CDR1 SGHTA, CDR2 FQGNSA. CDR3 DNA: TGTGCCAGCAGCTACTGGGACAGGGAGAACTATGGCTACACCTTC. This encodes CASSYWDRENYGYTF.

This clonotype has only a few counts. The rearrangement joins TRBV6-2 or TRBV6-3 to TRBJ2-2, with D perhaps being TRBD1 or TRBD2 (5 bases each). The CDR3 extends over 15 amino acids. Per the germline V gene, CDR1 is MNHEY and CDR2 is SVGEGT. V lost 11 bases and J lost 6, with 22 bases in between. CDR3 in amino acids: CALRESGTRAGELFF. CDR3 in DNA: TGTGCCCTCAGGGAGTCCGGCACAAGGGCCGGGGAGCTGTTTTTT.

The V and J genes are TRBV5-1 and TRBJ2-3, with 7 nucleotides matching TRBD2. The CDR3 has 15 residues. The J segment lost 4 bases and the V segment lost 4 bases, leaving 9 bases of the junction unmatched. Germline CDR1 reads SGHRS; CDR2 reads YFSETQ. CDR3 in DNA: TGCGCCAGCAGCCCCGGGACTACGTTATCAGATACGCAGTATTTT. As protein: CASSPGTTLSDTQYF.

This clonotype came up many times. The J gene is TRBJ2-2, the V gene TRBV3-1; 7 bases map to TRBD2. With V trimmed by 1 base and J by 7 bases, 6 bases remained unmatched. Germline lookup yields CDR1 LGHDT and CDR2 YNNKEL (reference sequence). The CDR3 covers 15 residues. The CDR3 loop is CASSQGTSGIGELFF. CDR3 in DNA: TGTGCCAGCAGCCAAGGGACTAGTGGGATCGGGGAGCTGTTTTTT.

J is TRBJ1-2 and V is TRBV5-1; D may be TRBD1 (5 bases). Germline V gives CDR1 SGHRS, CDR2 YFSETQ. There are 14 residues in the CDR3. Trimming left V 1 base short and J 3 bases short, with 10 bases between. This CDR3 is CASSLYGADYGYTF. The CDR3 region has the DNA TGCGCCAGCAGCTTGTATGGGGCAGACTATGGCTACACCTTC.

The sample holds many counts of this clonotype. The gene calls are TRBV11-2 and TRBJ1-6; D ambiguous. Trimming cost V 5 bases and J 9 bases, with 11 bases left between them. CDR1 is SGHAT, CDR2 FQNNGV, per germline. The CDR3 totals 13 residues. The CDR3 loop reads CASSDEGGSPLHF. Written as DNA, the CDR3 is TGTGCCAGCAGCGACGAGGGTGGTTCACCCCTCCACTTT.

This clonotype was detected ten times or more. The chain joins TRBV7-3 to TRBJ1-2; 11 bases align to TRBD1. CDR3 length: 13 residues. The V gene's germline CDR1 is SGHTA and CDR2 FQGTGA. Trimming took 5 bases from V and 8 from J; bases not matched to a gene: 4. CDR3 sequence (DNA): TGTGCCAGCAGCCGGGGACAGGGGGACGGCTACACCTTC. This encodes CASSRGQGDGYTF.

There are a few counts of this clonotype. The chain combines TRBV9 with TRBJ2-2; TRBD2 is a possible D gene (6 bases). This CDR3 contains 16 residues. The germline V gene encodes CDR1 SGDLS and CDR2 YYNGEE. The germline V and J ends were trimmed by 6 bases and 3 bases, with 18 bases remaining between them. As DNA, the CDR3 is TGTGCCAGCACTAACAATGGGGGGTTGTACACCGGGGAGCTGTTTTTT. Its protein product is CASTNNGGLYTGELFF.

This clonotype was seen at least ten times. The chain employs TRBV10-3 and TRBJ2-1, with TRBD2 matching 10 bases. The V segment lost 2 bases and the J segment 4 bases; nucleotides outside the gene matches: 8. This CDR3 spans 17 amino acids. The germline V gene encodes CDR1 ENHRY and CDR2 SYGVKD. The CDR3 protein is CAISEPGVAGGYNEQFF. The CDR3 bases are TGTGCCATCAGTGAGCCGGGGGTAGCGGGAGGATACAATGAGCAGTTCTTC.

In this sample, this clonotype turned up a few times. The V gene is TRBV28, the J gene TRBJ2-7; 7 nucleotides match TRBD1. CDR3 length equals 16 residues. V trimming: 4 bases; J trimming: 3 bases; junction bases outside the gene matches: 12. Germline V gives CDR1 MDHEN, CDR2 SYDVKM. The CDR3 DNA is TGTGCCAGCAGTTGGGGTTTTAACAGGGGACGCTACGAGCAGTACTTC. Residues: CASSWGFNRGRYEQYF. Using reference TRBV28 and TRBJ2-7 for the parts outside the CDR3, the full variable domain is DVKVTQSSRYLVKRTGEKVFLECVQDMDHENMFWYRQDPGLGLRLIYFSYDVKMKEKGDIPEGYSVSREKKERFSLILESASTNQTSMYLCASSWGFNRGRYEQYFGPGTRLTVT.

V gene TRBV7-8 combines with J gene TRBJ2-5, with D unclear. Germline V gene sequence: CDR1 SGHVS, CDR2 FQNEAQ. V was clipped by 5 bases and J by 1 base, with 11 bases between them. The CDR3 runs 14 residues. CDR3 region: CASSHSSIQETQYF. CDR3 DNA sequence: TGTGCCAGCAGCCACTCTTCGATCCAAGAGACCCAGTACTTC.

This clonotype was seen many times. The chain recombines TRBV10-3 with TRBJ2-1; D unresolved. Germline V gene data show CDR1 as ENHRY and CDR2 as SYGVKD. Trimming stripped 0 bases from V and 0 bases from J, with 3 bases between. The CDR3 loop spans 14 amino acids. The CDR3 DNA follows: TGTGCCATCAGTGAGTCGCTCTCCTACAATGAGCAGTTCTTC. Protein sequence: CAISESLSYNEQFF.

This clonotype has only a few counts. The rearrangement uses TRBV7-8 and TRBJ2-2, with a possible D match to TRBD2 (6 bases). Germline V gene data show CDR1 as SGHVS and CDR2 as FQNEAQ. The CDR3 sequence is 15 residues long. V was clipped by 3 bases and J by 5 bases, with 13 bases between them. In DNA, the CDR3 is TGTGCCAGCAGCTTGAACCGGGCGGGGACCGGGGAGCTGTTTTTT. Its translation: CASSLNRAGTGELFF.

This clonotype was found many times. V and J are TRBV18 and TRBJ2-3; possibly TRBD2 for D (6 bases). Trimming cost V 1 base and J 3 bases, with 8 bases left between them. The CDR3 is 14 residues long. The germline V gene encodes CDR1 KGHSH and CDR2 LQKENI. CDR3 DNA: TGTGCCAGCTCACCACAGGGAGGAACAGATACGCAGTATTTT. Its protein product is CASSPQGGTDTQYF.

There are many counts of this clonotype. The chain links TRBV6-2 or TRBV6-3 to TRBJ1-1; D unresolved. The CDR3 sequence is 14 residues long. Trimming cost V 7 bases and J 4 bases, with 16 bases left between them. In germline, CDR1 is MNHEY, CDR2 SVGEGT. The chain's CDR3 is CASTSTGLSTEAFF. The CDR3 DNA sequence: TGTGCCAGCACCTCCACGGGGTTGAGCACTGAAGCTTTCTTT.